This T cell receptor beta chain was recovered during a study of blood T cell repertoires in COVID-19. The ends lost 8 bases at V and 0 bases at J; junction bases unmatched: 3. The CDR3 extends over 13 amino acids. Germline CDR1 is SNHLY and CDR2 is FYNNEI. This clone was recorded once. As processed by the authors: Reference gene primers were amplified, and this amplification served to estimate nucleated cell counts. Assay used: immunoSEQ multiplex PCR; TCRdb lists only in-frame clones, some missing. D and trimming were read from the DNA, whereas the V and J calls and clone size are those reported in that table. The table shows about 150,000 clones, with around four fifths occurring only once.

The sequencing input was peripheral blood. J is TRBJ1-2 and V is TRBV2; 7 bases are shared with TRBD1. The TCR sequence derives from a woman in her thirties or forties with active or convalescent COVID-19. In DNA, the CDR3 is TGTGCCAGCGGAGGGACAGCTAACTATGGCTACACCTTC. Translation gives CASGGTANYGYTF.